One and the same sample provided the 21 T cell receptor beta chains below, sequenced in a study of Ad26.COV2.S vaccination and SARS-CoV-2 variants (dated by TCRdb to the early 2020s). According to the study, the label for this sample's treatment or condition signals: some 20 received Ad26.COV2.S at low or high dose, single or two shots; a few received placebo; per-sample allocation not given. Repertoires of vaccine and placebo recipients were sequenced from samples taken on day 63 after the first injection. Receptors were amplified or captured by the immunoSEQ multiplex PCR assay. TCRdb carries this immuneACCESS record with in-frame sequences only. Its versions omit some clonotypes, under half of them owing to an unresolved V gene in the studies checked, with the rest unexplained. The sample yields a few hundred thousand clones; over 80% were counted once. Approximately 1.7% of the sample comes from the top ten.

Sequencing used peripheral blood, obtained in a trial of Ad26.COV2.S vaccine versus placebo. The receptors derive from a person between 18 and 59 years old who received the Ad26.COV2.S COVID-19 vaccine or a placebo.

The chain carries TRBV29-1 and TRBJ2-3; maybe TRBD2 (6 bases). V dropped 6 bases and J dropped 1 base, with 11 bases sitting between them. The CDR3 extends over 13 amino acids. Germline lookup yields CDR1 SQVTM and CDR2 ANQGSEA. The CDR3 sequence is CSVGASGTDTQYF. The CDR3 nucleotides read TGCAGCGTCGGGGCTAGCGGCACAGATACGCAGTATTTT.

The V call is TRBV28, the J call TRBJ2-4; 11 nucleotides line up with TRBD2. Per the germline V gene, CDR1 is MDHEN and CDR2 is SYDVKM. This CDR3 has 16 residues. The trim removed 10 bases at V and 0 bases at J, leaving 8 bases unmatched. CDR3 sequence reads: CAIGTSGELAKNIQYF. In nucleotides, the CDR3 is TGTGCCATTGGGACTAGCGGAGAACTAGCCAAAAACATTCAGTACTTC.

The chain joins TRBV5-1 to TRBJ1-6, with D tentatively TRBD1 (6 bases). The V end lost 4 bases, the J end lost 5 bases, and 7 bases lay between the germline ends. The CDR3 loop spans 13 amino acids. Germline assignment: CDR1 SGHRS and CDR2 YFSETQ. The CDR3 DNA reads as TGCGCCAGCAGCGGGGACAATAATTCACCCCTCCACTTT. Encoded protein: CASSGDNNSPLHF.

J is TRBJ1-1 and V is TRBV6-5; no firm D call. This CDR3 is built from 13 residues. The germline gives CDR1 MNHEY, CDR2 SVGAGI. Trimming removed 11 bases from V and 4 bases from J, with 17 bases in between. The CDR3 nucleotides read TGTGCCTCTAGGCGTCAGGTGAGCACTGAAGCTTTCTTT. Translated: CASRRQVSTEAFF.

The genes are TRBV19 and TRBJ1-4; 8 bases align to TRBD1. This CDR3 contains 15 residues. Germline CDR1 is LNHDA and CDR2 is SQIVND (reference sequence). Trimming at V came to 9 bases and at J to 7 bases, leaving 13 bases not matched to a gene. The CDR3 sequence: CASRWTGKSFEKLFF. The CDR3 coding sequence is TGTGCCAGCAGATGGACAGGGAAGAGTTTTGAAAAACTGTTTTTT.

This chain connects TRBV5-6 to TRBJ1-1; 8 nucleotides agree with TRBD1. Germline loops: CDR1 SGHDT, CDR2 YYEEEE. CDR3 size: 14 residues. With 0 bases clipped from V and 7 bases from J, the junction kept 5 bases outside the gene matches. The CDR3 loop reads CASSLGQGRFEAFF. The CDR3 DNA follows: TGTGCCAGCAGCTTGGGACAGGGGCGGTTTGAAGCTTTCTTT.

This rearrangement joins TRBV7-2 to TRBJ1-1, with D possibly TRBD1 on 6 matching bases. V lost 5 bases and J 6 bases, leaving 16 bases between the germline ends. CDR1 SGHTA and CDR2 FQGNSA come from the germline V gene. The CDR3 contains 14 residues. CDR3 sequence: CASSPVRGVAEAFF. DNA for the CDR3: TGTGCCAGCAGCCCCGTTAGGGGGGTGGCTGAAGCTTTCTTT.

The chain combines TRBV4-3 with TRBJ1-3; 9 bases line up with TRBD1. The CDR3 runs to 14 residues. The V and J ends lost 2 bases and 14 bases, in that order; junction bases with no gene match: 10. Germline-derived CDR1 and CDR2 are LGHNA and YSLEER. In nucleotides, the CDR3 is TGCGCCAGCAGCCAAAGTTACCGGGACAGGGCTCTATATTTT. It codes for CASSQSYRDRALYF.

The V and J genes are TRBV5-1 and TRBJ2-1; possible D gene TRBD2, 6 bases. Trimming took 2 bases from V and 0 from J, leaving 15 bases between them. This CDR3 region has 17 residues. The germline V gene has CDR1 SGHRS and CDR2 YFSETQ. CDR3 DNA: TGCGCCAGCAGCTTTACGGGGGACCGGCACTCCTACAATGAGCAGTTCTTC. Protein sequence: CASSFTGDRHSYNEQFF.

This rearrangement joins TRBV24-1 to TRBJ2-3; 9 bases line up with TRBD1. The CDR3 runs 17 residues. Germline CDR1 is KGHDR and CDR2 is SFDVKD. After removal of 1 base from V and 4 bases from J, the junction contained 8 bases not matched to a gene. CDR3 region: CATSDFRQGGRADTQYF. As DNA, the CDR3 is TGTGCCACCAGTGATTTCCGACAGGGGGGGCGAGCAGATACGCAGTATTTT.

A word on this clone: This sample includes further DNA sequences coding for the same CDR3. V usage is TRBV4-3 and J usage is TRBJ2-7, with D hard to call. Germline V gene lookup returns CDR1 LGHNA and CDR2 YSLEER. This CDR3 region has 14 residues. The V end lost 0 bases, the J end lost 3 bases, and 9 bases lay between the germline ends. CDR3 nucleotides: TGCGCCAGCAGCCAAGATCGTGGCAGCTACGAGCAGTACTTC. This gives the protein CASSQDRGSYEQYF.

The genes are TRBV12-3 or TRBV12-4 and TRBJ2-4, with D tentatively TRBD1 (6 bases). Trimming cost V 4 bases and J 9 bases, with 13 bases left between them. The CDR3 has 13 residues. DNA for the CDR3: TGTGCCAGCAGTTGGGTACAGGGTGCCATTCAGTACTTC. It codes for CASSWVQGAIQYF.

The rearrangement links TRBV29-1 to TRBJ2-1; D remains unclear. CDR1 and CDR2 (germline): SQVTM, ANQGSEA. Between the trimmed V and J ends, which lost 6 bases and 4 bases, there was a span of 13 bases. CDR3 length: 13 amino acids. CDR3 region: CSVLDFVYNEQFF. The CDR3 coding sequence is TGCAGCGTCCTCGACTTTGTTTACAATGAGCAGTTCTTC.

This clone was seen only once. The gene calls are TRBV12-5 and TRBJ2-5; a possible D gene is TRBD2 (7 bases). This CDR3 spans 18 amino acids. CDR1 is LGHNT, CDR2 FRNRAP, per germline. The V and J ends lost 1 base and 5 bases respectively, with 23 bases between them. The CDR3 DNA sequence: TGTGCTAGTGGTTTGGATTTTGGGGGGGCGAGGTGGAAGGAGACCCAGTACTTC. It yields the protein CASGLDFGGARWKETQYF.

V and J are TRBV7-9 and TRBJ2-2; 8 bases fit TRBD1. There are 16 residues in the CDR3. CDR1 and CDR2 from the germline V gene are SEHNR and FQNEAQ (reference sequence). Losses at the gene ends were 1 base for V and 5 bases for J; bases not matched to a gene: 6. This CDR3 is CASSLGSGGRTGELFF. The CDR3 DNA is TGTGCCAGCAGCTTAGGGTCAGGGGGCCGGACCGGGGAGCTGTTTTTT.

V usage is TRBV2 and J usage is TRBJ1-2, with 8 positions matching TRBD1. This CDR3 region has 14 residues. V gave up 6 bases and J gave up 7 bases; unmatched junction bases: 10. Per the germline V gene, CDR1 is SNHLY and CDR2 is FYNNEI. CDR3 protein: CASRLTQGAAGYTF. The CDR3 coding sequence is TGTGCCAGCAGACTCACCCAGGGGGCGGCTGGCTACACCTTC. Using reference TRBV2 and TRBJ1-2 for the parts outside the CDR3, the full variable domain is EPEVTQTPSHQVTQMGQEVILRCVPISNHLYFYWYRQILGQKVEFLVSFYNNEISEKSEIFDDQFSVERPDGSNFTLKIRSTKLEDSAMYFCASRLTQGAAGYTFGSGTRLTVV.

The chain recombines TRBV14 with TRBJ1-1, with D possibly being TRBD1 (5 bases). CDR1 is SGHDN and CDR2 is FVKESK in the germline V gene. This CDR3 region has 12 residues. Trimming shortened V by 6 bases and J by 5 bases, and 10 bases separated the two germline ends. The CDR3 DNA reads TGTGCCAGCAGGGCAGGGCAGACTGAAGCTTTCTTT. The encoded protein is CASRAGQTEAFF.

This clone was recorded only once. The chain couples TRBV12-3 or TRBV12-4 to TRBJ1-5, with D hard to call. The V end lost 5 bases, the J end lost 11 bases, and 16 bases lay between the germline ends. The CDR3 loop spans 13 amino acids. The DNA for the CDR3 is TGTGCCAGCAGTAGCGTCGGCCTTCCATCCCAGCATTTT. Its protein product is CASSSVGLPSQHF.

CDR3 residues: CASSQGIEVTYGYTF. The CDR3 DNA reads as TGCGCCAGCAGCCAAGGAATTGAGGTTACCTATGGCTACACCTTC. J is TRBJ1-2 and V is TRBV4-3; no reliable D call. Germline V CDR1 and CDR2: LGHNA, YSLEER. V shed 1 base and J shed 4 bases, with 13 bases lying between them. This CDR3 comprises 15 residues.

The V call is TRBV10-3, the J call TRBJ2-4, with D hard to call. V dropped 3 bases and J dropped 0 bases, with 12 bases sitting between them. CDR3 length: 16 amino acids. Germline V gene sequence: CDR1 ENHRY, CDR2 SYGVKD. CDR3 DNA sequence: TGTGCCATCAGTGACCCGTCTATTATAGCCAAAAACATTCAGTACTTC. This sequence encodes CAISDPSIIAKNIQYF.

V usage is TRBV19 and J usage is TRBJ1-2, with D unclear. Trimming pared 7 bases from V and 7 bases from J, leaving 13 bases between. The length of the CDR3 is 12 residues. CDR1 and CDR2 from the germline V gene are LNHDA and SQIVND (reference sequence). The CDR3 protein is CASTLSGSGYTF. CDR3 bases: TGTGCCAGTACCCTTTCGGGGTCTGGCTACACCTTC.